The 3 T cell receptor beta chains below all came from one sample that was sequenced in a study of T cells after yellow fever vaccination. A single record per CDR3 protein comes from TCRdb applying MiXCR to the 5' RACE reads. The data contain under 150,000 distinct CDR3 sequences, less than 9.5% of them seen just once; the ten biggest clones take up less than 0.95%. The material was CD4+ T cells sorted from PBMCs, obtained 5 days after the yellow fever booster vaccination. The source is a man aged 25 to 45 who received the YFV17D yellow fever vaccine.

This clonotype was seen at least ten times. The CDR3, as DNA: TGCAGTGCTAGGACAGGAGGGCCGAACACTGAAGCTTTCTTT. It encodes CSARTGGPNTEAFF. The chain has TRBV20-1 and TRBJ1-1, with D perhaps matching TRBD1 (6 bases). CDR1 DFQATT and CDR2 SNEGSKA come from the germline V gene (reference sequence). V was shortened by 3 bases and J by 1 base, with 12 bases between the two germline ends. This CDR3 comprises 14 residues.

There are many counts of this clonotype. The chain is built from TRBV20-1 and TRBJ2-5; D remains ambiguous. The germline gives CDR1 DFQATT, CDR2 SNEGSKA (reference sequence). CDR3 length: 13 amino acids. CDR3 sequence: CSGARVIQETQYF. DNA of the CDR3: TGCAGCGGAGCTAGGGTGATCCAAGAGACCCAGTACTTC.

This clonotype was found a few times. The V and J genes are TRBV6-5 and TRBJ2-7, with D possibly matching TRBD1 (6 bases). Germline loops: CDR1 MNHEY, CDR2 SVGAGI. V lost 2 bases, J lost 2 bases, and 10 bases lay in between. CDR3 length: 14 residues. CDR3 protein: CASSYQGRTYEQYF. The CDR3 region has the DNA TGTGCCAGCAGTTACCAGGGGCGGACCTACGAGCAGTACTTC.